The 22 T cell receptor beta chains reported below all come from one sample, sequenced in a study of T cells in Graves' hyperthyroidism and ophthalmopathy. Authors of the study amplified TCR beta CDR3 regions from RNA transcripts. In the first-round RT-PCR of the TCR CDR3, the HTBI primer set was used. TCRdb called the multiplex PCR reads again in MiXCR, with one record for every CDR3 protein. The sample has around 540,000 distinct CDR3 sequences, about 16% seen once. Sequenced: blood. These receptors all come from a woman in her 30s with Graves' ophthalmopathy.

This clonotype was seen at least ten times. The chain links TRBV7-8 to TRBJ2-1, with a possible D match to TRBD1 (6 bases). The germline CDR1 and CDR2 sequences are SGHVS and FQNEAQ. Trimming left V 1 base short and J 2 bases short, with 9 bases between. The CDR3 consists of 15 residues. The CDR3 DNA is TGTGCCAGCAGCTTAGACTGGGACACCTACAATGAGCAGTTCTTC. Amino acid sequence: CASSLDWDTYNEQFF. The complete variable domain, with remaining parts taken from reference TRBV7-8 and TRBJ2-1, reads GAGVSQSPRYKVAKRGQDVALRCDPISGHVSLFWYQQALGQGPEFLTYFQNEAQLDKSGLPSDRFFAERPEGSVSTLKIQRTQQEDSAVYLCASSLDWDTYNEQFFGPGTRLTVL.

This clonotype was detected ten times or more. The rearrangement joins TRBV18 to TRBJ1-2, with 7 nucleotides matching TRBD1. The CDR3 is made up of 14 amino acids. V shed 3 bases, J shed 5 bases, and the junction held 6 bases outside the gene matches. In germline, CDR1 is KGHSH, CDR2 LQKENI. The CDR3 loop is CASSPPGQYYGYTF. CDR3 bases: TGTGCCAGCTCACCTCCGGGACAGTATTATGGCTACACCTTC.

In its sample, this clonotype was seen many times. The rearrangement links TRBV6-6 to TRBJ2-2, with D possibly TRBD2 on 5 matching bases. This CDR3 has 15 amino acids. Per the germline V gene, CDR1 is MNHNY and CDR2 is SVGAGI (reference sequence). The germline V and J ends were trimmed by 2 bases and 2 bases, with 9 bases remaining between them. CDR3 region: CASSYKAVNTGELFF. The DNA for the CDR3 is TGTGCCAGCAGTTACAAAGCGGTTAACACCGGGGAGCTGTTTTTT.

The chain is built from TRBV9 and TRBJ2-5; 7 nucleotides align to TRBD2. Germline lookup yields CDR1 SGDLS and CDR2 YYNGEE. The trim removed 3 bases at V and 1 base at J, leaving 3 bases unmatched. The CDR3 runs 14 residues. In DNA, the CDR3 is TGTGCCAGCAGCGCCACGGGGGGCCAAGAGACCCAGTACTTC. Translation: CASSATGGQETQYF.

This clonotype was observed many times. The chain recombines TRBV28 with TRBJ2-5; TRBD2 might be the D (5 bases). The CDR3 loop spans 14 amino acids. The ends were cut back, 5 bases at V and 3 bases at J, with 13 bases in the middle. Per the germline V gene, CDR1 is MDHEN and CDR2 is SYDVKM. The CDR3 protein is CASSPHSGEETQYF. CDR3 sequence (DNA): TGTGCCAGCAGTCCCCACAGCGGAGAAGAGACCCAGTACTTC.

This clonotype occurred a few times. The chain recombines TRBV4-3 with TRBJ1-6, with a weak D call TRBD1 (5 bases). Germline CDR1 LGHNA, CDR2 YSLEER. The germline V and J ends were trimmed by 0 bases and 9 bases, with 12 bases remaining between them. The CDR3 is made up of 15 amino acids. The CDR3 DNA sequence: TGCGCCAGCAGCCAAGAAGACAGAAACGGTTCACCCCTCCACTTT. Amino acid sequence: CASSQEDRNGSPLHF.

Concerning this clonotype: This may stem from a read error, because a much larger clone lies one nucleotide away. The chain links TRBV12-3 or TRBV12-4 to TRBJ1-4; 9 bases agree with TRBD1. The ends lost 6 bases at V and 4 bases at J; junction bases unmatched: 12. The CDR3 spans 17 residues. CDR3 sequence reads: CASSLGQGLSNNEKLFF. CDR3 bases: TGTGCCAGCAGCCTCGGACAGGGGTTGTCAAATAATGAAAAACTGTTTTTT.

Of note for this clonotype: Being one base from a much bigger clone, this may be a read error. The chain recombines TRBV30 with TRBJ2-5; TRBD2 agrees at 7 bases. V trimming: 2 bases; J trimming: 9 bases; junction bases outside the gene matches: 3. Germline lookup yields CDR1 GTSNPN and CDR2 SVGIG (reference sequence). The CDR3 contains 11 residues. The chain's CDR3 is CAWSPLAAQYF. CDR3 DNA sequence: TGTGCCTGGAGTCCGCTAGCGGCCCAGTACTTC.

A note on this clonotype: This may arise from a read error, as a much more abundant clone is one base away. This sequence joins TRBV7-8 and TRBJ2-1, with D perhaps TRBD2 (5 bases). The CDR3 extends over 18 amino acids. The germline V and J ends were trimmed by 1 base and 4 bases, with 20 bases remaining between them. CDR1 and CDR2 (germline): SGHVS, FQNEAQ. CDR3 nucleotides: TGTGCCAGCAGCTTAGGTCTCGGCCCGGACTTGACTTACAATGAGCAGTTCTTC. It is translated as CASSLGLGPDLTYNEQFF.

This clonotype was found many times. This chain connects TRBV4-1 to TRBJ2-7; 14 bases match TRBD2. V dropped 1 base and J dropped 2; count of bases not matched to a gene: 1. This CDR3 spans 16 amino acids. The germline V gene has CDR1 MGHRA and CDR2 YSYEKL. CDR3: CASSQGLAGGAYEQYF. The CDR3 DNA reads TGCGCCAGCAGCCAAGGACTAGCGGGAGGGGCCTACGAGCAGTACTTC.

The genes are TRBV28 and TRBJ2-2, with a tentative D call TRBD1 (5 bases). The CDR3 extends over 15 amino acids. V was cut by 5 bases and J by 6 bases, with 16 bases left in between. Germline lookup yields CDR1 MDHEN and CDR2 SYDVKM. This CDR3 is CASSKIDRLAGELFF. CDR3 coding DNA: TGTGCCAGCAGTAAAATCGACAGATTAGCCGGGGAGCTGTTTTTT.

J is TRBJ2-7 and V is TRBV19; TRBD1 agrees at 12 bases. V lost 10 bases to trimming and J lost 7 bases; unmatched junction nucleotides: 11. CDR3 size: 14 residues. Germline values: CDR1 LNHDA, CDR2 SQIVND (reference sequence). CDR3 nucleotides: TGTGCCACCCAACCGGGACAGGGGGCCGGGGAGCAGTACTTC. It specifies CATQPGQGAGEQYF. Based on the CDR3 plus reference TRBV19 and TRBJ2-7, the full variable domain is DGGITQSPKYLFRKEGQNVTLSCEQNLNHDAMYWYRQDPGQGLRLIYYSQIVNDFQKGDIAEGYSVSREKKESFPLTVTSAQKNPTAFYLCATQPGQGAGEQYFGPGTRLTVT.

This clonotype was picked up many times. This chain connects TRBV30 to TRBJ2-3; a possible D gene is TRBD1 (5 bases). Germline-derived CDR1 and CDR2 are GTSNPN and SVGIG (reference sequence). The V end was cut by 5 bases, the J end by 4 bases, with 10 bases between. There are 12 residues in the CDR3. The CDR3 spells CAWGGAPDTQYF. The CDR3 nucleotides read TGTGCCTGGGGTGGGGCGCCAGATACGCAGTATTTT.

This clonotype came up many times. The chain carries TRBV12-3 or TRBV12-4 and TRBJ1-2; the D gene is possibly TRBD1 (5 bases). The CDR3 has 12 amino acids. V lost 3 bases to trimming and J lost 6 bases, with 8 bases between them. The CDR3: CASSLAGHGYTF. CDR3 DNA sequence: TGTGCCAGCAGTTTGGCAGGGCATGGCTACACCTTC.

The chain carries TRBV20-1 and TRBJ2-7; D possibly corresponds to TRBD2 (6 bases). V shed 4 bases and J shed 7 bases, with 20 bases lying between them. The CDR3 is 14 amino acids. Germline loops: CDR1 DFQATT, CDR2 SNEGSKA (reference sequence). CDR3 nucleotides: TGCAGTGCTACCCGGGCGGGAAGGAGCAATGAGCAGTACTTC. Protein product: CSATRAGRSNEQYF.

This clonotype was detected ten times or more. This chain connects TRBV4-3 to TRBJ2-2; 16 bases fit TRBD2. The CDR3 is 16 residues long. CDR1 LGHNA and CDR2 YSLEER come from the germline V gene. V lost 4 bases and J lost 8; bases outside the gene matches: 4. CDR3 loop: CASSPGLAGGRGELFF. The CDR3 DNA reads as TGCGCCAGCAGCCCGGGACTAGCGGGAGGGCGTGGGGAGCTGTTTTTT.

This clonotype was observed at least ten times. The V call is TRBV28, the J call TRBJ2-1; either TRBD1 or TRBD2 may supply D (5 bases each). This CDR3 spans 13 amino acids. V lost 5 bases, J lost 8 bases, and 13 bases lay in between. The germline V gene encodes CDR1 MDHEN and CDR2 SYDVKM. The chain's CDR3 is CASSPLGAYEQFF. In DNA form, the CDR3 reads TGTGCCAGCAGTCCCCTCGGGGCGTATGAGCAGTTCTTC.

Details on this clonotype: A clone one base away is much larger, so this may be a read error. The chain links TRBV2 to TRBJ1-2; TRBD1 agrees at 7 bases. The CDR3 length is 13 residues. The germline V gene has CDR1 SNHLY and CDR2 FYNNEI. The CDR3, as DNA: TGTGCCGGCAGTGACAGGGTGGGGTATGGCTACACCTTC. Its protein product is CAGSDRVGYGYTF.

In this sample, this clonotype turned up many times. V and J are TRBV29-1 and TRBJ2-1; 11 nucleotides match TRBD2. The germline V gene has CDR1 SQVTM and CDR2 ANQGSEA. This CDR3 has 13 residues. Unmatched junction bases numbered 5, after V lost 7 bases and J lost 6 bases. This CDR3 reads CSAAGTSGNEQFF. DNA for the CDR3: TGCAGCGCCGCTGGGACTAGCGGCAATGAGCAGTTCTTC.

In its sample, this clonotype was seen many times. The CDR3 sequence is CSASWAVGTEAFF. In DNA, the CDR3 is TGCAGTGCTAGCTGGGCGGTGGGCACTGAAGCTTTCTTT. J is TRBJ1-1 and V is TRBV20-1; D gene unclear. Germline assignment: CDR1 DFQATT and CDR2 SNEGSKA (reference sequence). The CDR3 runs to 13 residues. Trimming took off 3 bases at V and 4 bases at J, with 12 bases between the two ends.

Only a few counts were recorded for this clonotype. The junction and the germline gene differ at one end; a read error may be behind it. V and J are TRBV5-1 and TRBJ2-6; tentatively, D is TRBD1 or TRBD2 (5 bases each). This CDR3 comprises 14 residues. Looked up from germline, CDR1 is SGHRS and CDR2 is YFSETQ. This CDR3 is CASREGNGADVLTF. Here the CDR3 DNA reads TGCGCCAGCAGAGAGGGGAACGGGGCCGACGTCCTGACTTTC.

This clonotype was seen many times. V and J are TRBV7-2 and TRBJ2-1; TRBD2 matches at 13 bases. The germline V gene encodes CDR1 SGHTA and CDR2 FQGNSA. After removal of 4 bases from V and 9 bases from J, the junction contained 6 bases not matched to a gene. This CDR3 spans 15 amino acids. The CDR3 region has the DNA TGTGCCAGCAGCTCTACTAGCGGGAGGGTCGGTGAGCAGTTCTTC. Translated: CASSSTSGRVGEQFF.